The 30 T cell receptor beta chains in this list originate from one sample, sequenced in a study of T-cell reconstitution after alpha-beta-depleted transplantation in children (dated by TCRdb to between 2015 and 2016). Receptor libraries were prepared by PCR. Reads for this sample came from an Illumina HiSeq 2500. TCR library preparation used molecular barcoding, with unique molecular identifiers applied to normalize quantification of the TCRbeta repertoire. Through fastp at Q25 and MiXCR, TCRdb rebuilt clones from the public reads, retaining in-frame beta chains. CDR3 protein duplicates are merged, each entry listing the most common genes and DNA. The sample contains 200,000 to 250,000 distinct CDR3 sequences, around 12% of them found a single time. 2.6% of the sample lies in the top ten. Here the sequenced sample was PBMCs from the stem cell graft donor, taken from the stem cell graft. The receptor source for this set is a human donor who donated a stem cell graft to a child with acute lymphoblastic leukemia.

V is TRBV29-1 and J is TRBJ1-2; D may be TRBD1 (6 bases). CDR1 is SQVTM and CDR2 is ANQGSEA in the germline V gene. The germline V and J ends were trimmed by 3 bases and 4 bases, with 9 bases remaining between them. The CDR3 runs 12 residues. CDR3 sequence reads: CSVDRGSYGYTF. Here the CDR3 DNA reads TGCAGCGTTGATAGGGGGTCCTATGGCTACACCTTC.

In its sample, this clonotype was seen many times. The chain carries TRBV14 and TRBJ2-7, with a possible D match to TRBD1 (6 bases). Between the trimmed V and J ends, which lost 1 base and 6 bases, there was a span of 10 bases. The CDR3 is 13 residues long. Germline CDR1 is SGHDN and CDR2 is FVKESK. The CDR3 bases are TGTGCCAGCAGCCAAGCCAGGGGTGGCGAGCAGTACTTC. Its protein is CASSQARGGEQYF.

This CDR3 is CASSPAGWYEQYF. The CDR3 DNA is TGTGCCAGCTCACCAGCAGGGTGGTACGAGCAGTACTTC. The chain carries TRBV18 and TRBJ2-7; weak D call: TRBD1 (5 bases). V was pared by 2 bases and J by 4 bases, with 9 bases between. The length of the CDR3 is 13 residues. CDR1 is KGHSH and CDR2 is LQKENI in the germline V gene. The entire variable domain, with the rest obtained from reference TRBV18 and TRBJ2-7, is as follows: NAGVMQNPRHLVRRRGQEARLRCSPMKGHSHVYWYRQLPEEGLKFMVYLQKENIIDESGMPKERFSAEFPKEGPSILRIQQVVRGDSAAYFCASSPAGWYEQYFGPGTRLTVT.

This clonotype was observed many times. CDR3 sequence (DNA): TGTGCCAGCAGCTTAACAATAGGACAGACGTACTATGGCTACACCTTC. Amino acids: CASSLTIGQTYYGYTF. This chain joins TRBV7-2 and TRBJ1-2; TRBD1 might be the D (6 bases). The V end lost 2 bases, the J end lost 3 bases, and 16 bases lay between the germline ends. The CDR3 loop spans 16 amino acids. Germline values: CDR1 SGHTA, CDR2 FQGNSA.

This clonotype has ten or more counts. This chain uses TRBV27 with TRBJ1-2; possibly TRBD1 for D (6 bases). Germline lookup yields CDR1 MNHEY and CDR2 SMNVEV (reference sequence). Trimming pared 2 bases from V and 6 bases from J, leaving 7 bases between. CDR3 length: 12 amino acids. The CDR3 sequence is CASSLGGNGYTF. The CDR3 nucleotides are TGTGCCAGCAGTTTAGGGGGCAATGGCTACACCTTC.

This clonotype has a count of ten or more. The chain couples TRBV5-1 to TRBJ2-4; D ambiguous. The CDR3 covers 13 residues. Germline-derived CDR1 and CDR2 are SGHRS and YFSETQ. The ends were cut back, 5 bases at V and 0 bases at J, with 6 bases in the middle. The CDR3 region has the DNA TGCGCCAGCAGTGGAGTAGCCAAAAACATTCAGTACTTC. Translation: CASSGVAKNIQYF. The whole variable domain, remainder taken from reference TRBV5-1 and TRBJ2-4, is KAGVTQTPRYLIKTRGQQVTLSCSPISGHRSVSWYQQTPGQGLQFLFEYFSETQRNKGNFPGRFSGRQFSNSRSEMNVSTLELGDSALYLCASSGVAKNIQYFGAGTRLSVL.

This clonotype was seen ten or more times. This chain's CDR3 is CASSLPTGVSVVEQYF. The CDR3 region has the DNA TGCGCCAGCAGCTTACCGACAGGGGTTTCCGTTGTCGAGCAGTACTTC. This chain links TRBV5-1 with TRBJ2-7, with 8 nucleotides matching TRBD1. The CDR3 contains 16 residues. V shed 2 bases and J 6 bases; nucleotides not matched to a gene: 13. Germline assignment: CDR1 SGHRS and CDR2 YFSETQ. The full variable domain, with the rest looked up from reference TRBV5-1 and TRBJ2-7, is KAGVTQTPRYLIKTRGQQVTLSCSPISGHRSVSWYQQTPGQGLQFLFEYFSETQRNKGNFPGRFSGRQFSNSRSEMNVSTLELGDSALYLCASSLPTGVSVVEQYFGPGTRLTVT.

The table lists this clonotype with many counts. The CDR3 DNA is TGTGCCAGCAGCTTAGATAAGACAGGGGGAGGGTCGTATGCCGGGGAGCTGTTTTTT. This encodes CASSLDKTGGGSYAGELFF. The J gene is TRBJ2-2, the V gene TRBV11-2; the match to TRBD1 covers 9 bases. CDR3 size: 19 residues. CDR1 SGHAT and CDR2 FQNNGV come from the germline V gene. V lost 0 bases and J lost 6; bases outside the gene matches: 14.

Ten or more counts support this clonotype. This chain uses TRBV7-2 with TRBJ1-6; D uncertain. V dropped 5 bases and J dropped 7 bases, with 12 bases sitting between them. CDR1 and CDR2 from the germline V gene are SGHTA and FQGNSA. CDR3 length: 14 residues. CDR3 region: CASSRGFLNSPLHF. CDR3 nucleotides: TGTGCCAGCAGCCGAGGGTTCTTGAATTCACCCCTCCACTTT.

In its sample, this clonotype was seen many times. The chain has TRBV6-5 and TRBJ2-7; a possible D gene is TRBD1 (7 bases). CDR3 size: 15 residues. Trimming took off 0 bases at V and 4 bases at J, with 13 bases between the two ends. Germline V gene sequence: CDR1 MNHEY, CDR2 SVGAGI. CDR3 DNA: TGTGCCAGCAGTTACTCGAGGAGGGGGCTTTACGAGCAGTACTTC. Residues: CASSYSRRGLYEQYF.

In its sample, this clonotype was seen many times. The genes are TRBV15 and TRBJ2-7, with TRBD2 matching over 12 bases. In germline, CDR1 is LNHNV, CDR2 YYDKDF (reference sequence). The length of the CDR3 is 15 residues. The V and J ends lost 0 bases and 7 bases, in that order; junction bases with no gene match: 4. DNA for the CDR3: TGTGCCACCAGCAGAGACCTAGCGGGAGGGCCGGAGCAGTACTTC. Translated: CATSRDLAGGPEQYF.

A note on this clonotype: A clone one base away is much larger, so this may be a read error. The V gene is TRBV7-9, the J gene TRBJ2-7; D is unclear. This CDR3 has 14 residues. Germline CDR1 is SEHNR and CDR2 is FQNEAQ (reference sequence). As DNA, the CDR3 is TGTGCCAGCAGCTTAGAAGGCAGCTCCTACGAGCATTACTTC. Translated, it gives CASSLEGSSYEHYF.

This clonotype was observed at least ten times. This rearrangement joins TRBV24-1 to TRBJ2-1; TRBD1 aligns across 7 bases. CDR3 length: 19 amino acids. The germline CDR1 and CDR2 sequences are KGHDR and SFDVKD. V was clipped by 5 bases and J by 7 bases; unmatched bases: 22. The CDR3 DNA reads TGTGCCACCAGTGTTACCGAGGAACTGATAGGGGGCAATAGAAATGAGCAGTTCTTC. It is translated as CATSVTEELIGGNRNEQFF.

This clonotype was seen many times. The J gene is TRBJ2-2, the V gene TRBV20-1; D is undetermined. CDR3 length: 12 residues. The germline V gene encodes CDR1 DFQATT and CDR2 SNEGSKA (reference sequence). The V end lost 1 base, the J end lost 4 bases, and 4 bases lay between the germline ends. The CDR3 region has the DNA TGCAGTGCTAGAGGAACCACCGGGGAGCTGTTTTTT. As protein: CSARGTTGELFF.

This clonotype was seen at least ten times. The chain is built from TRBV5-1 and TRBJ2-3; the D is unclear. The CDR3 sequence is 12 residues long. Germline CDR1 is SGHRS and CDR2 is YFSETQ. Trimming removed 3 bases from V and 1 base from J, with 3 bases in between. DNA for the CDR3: TGCGCCAGCAGCTACCGCACAGATACGCAGTATTTT. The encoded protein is CASSYRTDTQYF.

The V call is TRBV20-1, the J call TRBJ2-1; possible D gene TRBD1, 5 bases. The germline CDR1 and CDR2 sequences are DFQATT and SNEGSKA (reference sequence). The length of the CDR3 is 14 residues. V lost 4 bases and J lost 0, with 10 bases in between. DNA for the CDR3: TGCAGTGCTAATAGGGGCGGCTCCTACAATGAGCAGTTCTTC. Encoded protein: CSANRGGSYNEQFF.

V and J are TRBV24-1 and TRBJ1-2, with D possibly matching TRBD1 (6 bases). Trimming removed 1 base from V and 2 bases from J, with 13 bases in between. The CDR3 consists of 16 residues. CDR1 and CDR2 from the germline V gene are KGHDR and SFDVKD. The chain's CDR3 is CATSDFGRGTNYGYTF. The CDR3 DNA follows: TGTGCCACCAGTGATTTTGGCAGGGGAACGAACTATGGCTACACCTTC.

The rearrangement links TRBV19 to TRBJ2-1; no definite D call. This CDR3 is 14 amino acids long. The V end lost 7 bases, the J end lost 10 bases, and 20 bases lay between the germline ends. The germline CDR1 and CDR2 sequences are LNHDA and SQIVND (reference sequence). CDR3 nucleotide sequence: TGTGCCAGTAAACGTGGTTTGGGATCGGAAGAGCAGTTCTTC. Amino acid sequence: CASKRGLGSEEQFF.

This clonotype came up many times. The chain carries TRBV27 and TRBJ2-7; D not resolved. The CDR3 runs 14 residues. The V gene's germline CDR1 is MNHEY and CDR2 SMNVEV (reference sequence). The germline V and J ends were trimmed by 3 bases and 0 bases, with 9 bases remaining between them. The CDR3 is CASSFTTGSYEQYF. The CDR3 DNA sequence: TGTGCCAGCAGTTTTACCACCGGCTCCTACGAGCAGTACTTC.

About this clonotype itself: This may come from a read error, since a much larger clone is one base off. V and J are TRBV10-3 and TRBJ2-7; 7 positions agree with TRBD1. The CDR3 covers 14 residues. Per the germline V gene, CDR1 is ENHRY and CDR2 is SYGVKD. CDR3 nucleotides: TGTGCCATCAGTGACCAGACAGGGAACAACGACCAGTACTTC. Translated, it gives CAISDQTGNNDQYF.

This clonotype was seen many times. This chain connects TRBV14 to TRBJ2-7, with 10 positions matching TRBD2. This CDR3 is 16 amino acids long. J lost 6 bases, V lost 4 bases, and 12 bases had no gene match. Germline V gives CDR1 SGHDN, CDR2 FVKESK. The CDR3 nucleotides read TGTGCCAGCAGCCCTACGGCCGGACTAGCGGTTTCCGAGCAGTACTTC. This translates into CASSPTAGLAVSEQYF.

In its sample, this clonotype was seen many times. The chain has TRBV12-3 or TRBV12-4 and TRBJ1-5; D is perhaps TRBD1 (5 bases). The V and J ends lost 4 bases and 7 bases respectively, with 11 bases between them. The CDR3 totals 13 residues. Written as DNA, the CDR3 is TGTGCCAGCAGTTCAGGGTCGAGGCAGCCCCAGCATTTT. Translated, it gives CASSSGSRQPQHF.

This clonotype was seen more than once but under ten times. CDR3 residues: CAWSVFNEQFF. CDR3 nucleotides: TGTGCCTGGAGTGTGTTCAATGAGCAGTTCTTC. This chain uses TRBV30 with TRBJ2-1; the D is unclear. CDR1 is GTSNPN, CDR2 SVGIG, per germline (reference sequence). CDR3 size: 11 residues. With 0 bases removed from V and 6 bases from J, the gap between germline ends came to 3 bases.

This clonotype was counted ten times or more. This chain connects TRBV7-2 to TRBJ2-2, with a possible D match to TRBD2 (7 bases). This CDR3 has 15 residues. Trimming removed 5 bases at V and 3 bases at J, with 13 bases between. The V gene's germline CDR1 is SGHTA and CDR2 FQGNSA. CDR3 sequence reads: CASSPGGGYTGELFF. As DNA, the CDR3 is TGTGCCAGCAGCCCTGGGGGGGGCTACACCGGGGAGCTGTTTTTT.

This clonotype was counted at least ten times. The CDR3 region is CSASRDRIYGYTF. Here the CDR3 DNA reads TGCAGTGCTAGTCGGGACAGGATATATGGCTACACCTTC. This chain connects TRBV20-1 to TRBJ1-2; 8 bases fit TRBD1. Germline V gene sequence: CDR1 DFQATT, CDR2 SNEGSKA (reference sequence). The CDR3 contains 13 residues. V shed 3 bases and J 5 bases; nucleotides not matched to a gene: 5.

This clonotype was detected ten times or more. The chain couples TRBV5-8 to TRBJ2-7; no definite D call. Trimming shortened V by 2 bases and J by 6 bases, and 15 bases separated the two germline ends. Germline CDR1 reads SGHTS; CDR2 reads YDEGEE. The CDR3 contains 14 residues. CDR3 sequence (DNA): TGTGCCAGCAGCTTTAGAGCAACCTACGGCGAGCAGTACTTC. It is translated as CASSFRATYGEQYF.

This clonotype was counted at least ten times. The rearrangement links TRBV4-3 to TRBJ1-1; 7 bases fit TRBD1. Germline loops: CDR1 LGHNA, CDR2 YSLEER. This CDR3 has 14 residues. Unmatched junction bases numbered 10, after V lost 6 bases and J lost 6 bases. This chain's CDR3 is CASSFGQAGPEAFF. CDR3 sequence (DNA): TGCGCCAGCAGTTTCGGACAGGCGGGCCCTGAAGCTTTCTTT.

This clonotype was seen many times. The CDR3 coding sequence is TGTGCTAGTGGTTTTAGTAACTATGGCTACACCTTC. Translation gives CASGFSNYGYTF. The gene calls are TRBV12-5 and TRBJ1-2; D is undetermined. The CDR3 is 12 amino acids. CDR1 is LGHNT, CDR2 FRNRAP, per germline. Trimming stripped 3 bases from V and 1 base from J, with 3 bases between.

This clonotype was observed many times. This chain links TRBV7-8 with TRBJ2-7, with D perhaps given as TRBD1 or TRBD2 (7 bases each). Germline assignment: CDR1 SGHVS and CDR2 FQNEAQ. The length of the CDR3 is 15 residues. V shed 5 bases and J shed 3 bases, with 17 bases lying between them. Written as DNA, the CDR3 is TGTGCCAGCAGCCCATACAGGGGAGGGAGCTACGAGCAGTACTTC. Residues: CASSPYRGGSYEQYF.

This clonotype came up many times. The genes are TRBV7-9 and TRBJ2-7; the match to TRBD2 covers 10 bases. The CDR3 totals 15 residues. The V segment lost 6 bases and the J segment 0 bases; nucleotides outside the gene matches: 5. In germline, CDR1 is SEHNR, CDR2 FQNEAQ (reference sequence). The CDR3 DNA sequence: TGTGCCAGCAGTTCTAGCGGGGGCCGCTCCTACGAGCAGTACTTC. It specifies CASSSSGGRSYEQYF. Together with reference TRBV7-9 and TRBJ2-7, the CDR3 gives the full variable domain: DTGVSQNPRHKITKRGQNVTFRCDPISEHNRLYWYRQTLGQGPEFLTYFQNEAQLEKSRLLSDRFSAERPKGSFSTLEIQRTEQGDSAMYLCASSSSGGRSYEQYFGPGTRLTVT.